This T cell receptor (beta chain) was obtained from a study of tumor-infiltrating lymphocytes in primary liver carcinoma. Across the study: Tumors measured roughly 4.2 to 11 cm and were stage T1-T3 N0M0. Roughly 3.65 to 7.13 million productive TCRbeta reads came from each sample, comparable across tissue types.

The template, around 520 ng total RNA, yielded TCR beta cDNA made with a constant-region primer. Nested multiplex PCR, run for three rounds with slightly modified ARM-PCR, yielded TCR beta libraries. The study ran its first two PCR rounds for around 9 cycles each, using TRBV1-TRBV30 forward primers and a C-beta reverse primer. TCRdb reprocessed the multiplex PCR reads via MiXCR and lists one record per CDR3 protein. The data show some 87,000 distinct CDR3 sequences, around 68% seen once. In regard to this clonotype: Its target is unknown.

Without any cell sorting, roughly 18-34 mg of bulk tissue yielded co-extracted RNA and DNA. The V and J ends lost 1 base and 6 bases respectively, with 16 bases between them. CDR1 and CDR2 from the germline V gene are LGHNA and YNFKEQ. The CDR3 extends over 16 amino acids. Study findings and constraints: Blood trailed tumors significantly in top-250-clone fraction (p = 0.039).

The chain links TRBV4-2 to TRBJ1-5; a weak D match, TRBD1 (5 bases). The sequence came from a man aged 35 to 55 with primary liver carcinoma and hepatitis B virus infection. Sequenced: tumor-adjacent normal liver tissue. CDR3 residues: CASSQGWQGGAQPQHF. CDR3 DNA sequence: TGTGCCAGCAGCCAAGGATGGCAGGGTGGGGCTCAGCCCCAGCATTTT.